Shown below are 9 T cell receptor beta chains from a single sample sequenced in a study of blood T cells in healthy people across ages. Combining a sample-barcoded 5' primer with a J-beta primer mix, a second PCR ran for roughly 7 to 11 cycles. TCRdb re-derived calls from the 5' RACE reads in MiXCR, one entry per CDR3 protein. The sample consists of 1.5 million or so distinct CDR3 sequences, about 45% of them appearing once. Source material: blood. Source of these receptors: a young woman in good health.

This clonotype was counted only a few times. The V and J genes are TRBV29-1 and TRBJ2-7; D remains unclear. V was trimmed by 2 bases and J by 3 bases, leaving 5 bases between them. Germline loops: CDR1 SQVTM, CDR2 ANQGSEA. CDR3 length: 11 residues. The DNA of the CDR3 is TGCAGCGTTGAACAATACTACGAGCAGTACTTC. Its translation: CSVEQYYEQYF.

The chain joins TRBV20-1 to TRBJ2-1; 10 bases line up with TRBD1. Losses at the gene ends were 6 bases for V and 11 bases for J; bases not matched to a gene: 10. The length of the CDR3 is 13 residues. The germline gives CDR1 DFQATT, CDR2 SNEGSKA (reference sequence). The CDR3 protein is CSAAGQGSYQQFF. Here the CDR3 DNA reads TGCAGTGCCGCGGGACAGGGGTCATATCAGCAGTTCTTC.

V gene TRBV2 combines with J gene TRBJ1-4; 8 bases map to TRBD1. CDR1 is SNHLY, CDR2 FYNNEI, per germline. The V gene end was trimmed by 6 bases and the J gene end by 8 bases; junction bases not matched to a gene: 5. This CDR3 contains 13 residues. Here the CDR3 reads CASRQGVAEKLFF. CDR3 nucleotides: TGTGCCAGCAGACAGGGGGTAGCGGAAAAACTGTTTTTT.

The rearrangement links TRBV20-1 to TRBJ2-3; no clear D. Germline V gives CDR1 DFQATT, CDR2 SNEGSKA (reference sequence). V lost 7 bases, J lost 7 bases, and 12 bases lay in between. The CDR3 has 11 amino acids. In DNA form, the CDR3 reads TGCAGTGTTCGACGGGTTTATACGCAGTATTTT. This sequence encodes CSVRRVYTQYF.

The rearrangement links TRBV6-5 to TRBJ2-1; D not resolved. The V and J ends lost 6 bases and 4 bases respectively, with 10 bases between them. The germline gives CDR1 MNHEY, CDR2 SVGAGI. The CDR3 extends over 13 amino acids. For the CDR3, the DNA is TGTGCCAGCAGCGACGCTATGTACAATGAGCAGTTCTTC. Protein product: CASSDAMYNEQFF.

A few counts support this clonotype. This chain joins TRBV6-5 and TRBJ1-5, with TRBD1 identical over 7 bases. CDR3 length: 15 amino acids. Trimming took 2 bases from V and 5 from J; bases not matched to a gene: 6. Germline-derived CDR1 and CDR2 are MNHEY and SVGAGI. The CDR3 nucleotides read TGTGCCAGCAGTTACGGGGGACAGCGGGATCAGCCCCAGCATTTT. Residues: CASSYGGQRDQPQHF.

This clonotype turned up a few times. The chain uses TRBV4-3 and TRBJ1-2, with TRBD1 as a possible D gene (6 bases). CDR1 and CDR2 from the germline V gene are LGHNA and YSLEER. This CDR3 is 17 amino acids long. With 0 bases removed from V and 5 bases from J, the gap between germline ends came to 19 bases. The CDR3 bases are TGCGCCAGCAGCCAAGATCGGTTCGGGGGCCCCTCTTATGGCTACACCTTC. This codes for CASSQDRFGGPSYGYTF.

This clonotype came up a few times. V usage is TRBV9 and J usage is TRBJ2-1; D perhaps matches TRBD2 (6 bases). The V gene's germline CDR1 is SGDLS and CDR2 YYNGEE. V was clipped by 4 bases and J by 8 bases, with 16 bases between them. The CDR3 has 14 amino acids. In DNA form, the CDR3 reads TGTGCCAGCAGCCCTAGGACCTGGGGGGATGAGCAGTTCTTC. It is translated as CASSPRTWGDEQFF. Filled out from reference TRBV9 and TRBJ2-1, the complete variable domain reads DSGVTQTPKHLITATGQRVTLRCSPRSGDLSVYWYQQSLDQGLQFLIQYYNGEERAKGNILERFSAQQFPDLHSELNLSSLELGDSALYFCASSPRTWGDEQFFGPGTRLTVL.

The chain has TRBV20-1 and TRBJ2-1; D unclear. V was pared by 6 bases and J by 4 bases, with 7 bases between. Germline V CDR1 and CDR2: DFQATT, SNEGSKA (reference sequence). The CDR3 loop spans 11 amino acids. The CDR3 nucleotides read TGCAGTGCCCAGAGATACAATGAGCAGTTCTTC. Its protein product is CSAQRYNEQFF.